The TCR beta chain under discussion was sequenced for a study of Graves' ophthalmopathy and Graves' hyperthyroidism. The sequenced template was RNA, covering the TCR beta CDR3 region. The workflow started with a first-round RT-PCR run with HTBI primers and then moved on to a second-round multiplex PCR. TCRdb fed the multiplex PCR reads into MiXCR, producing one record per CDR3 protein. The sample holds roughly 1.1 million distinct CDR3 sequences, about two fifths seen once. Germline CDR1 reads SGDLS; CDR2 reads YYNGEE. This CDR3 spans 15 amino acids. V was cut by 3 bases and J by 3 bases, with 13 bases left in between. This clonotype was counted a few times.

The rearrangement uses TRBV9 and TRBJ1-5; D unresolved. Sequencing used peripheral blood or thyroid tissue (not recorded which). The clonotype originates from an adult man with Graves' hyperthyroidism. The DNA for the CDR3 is TGTGCCAGCAGCGCCGAAAGTGGGGACAATCAGCCCCAGCATTTT. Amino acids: CASSAESGDNQPQHF.